Listed here are 26 T cell receptor beta chains from one sample, sequenced in a study of CXCR3-negative and CXCR3-positive naive CD8 T cells. UMI-labeled 5' RACE yielded the TRB cDNA libraries. TCRdb reprocessed the 5' RACE reads, keeping one entry per CDR3 protein, no DNA. The sample table includes 30,000 to 40,000 distinct CDR3 sequences. Input material: memory CD8+ T cells from blood. All receptors come from a human donor in good health. Some clones in this sample may be carry-over from other donors' samples.

This sequence joins TRBV20-1 and TRBJ2-1; TCRdb names TRBD1, which stays unverified in the absence of DNA. CDR1 and CDR2 from the germline V gene are DFQATT and SNEGSKA (reference sequence). There are 15 residues in the CDR3. The CDR3 sequence is CSARGQGRSYNEQFF.

J is TRBJ1-1 and V is TRBV7-3; TCRdb returns TRBD1, unconfirmable since there is no DNA. Germline lookup yields CDR1 SGHTA and CDR2 FQGTGA. The CDR3 is 14 amino acids. The CDR3 reads CASSLNIRGTEAFF. Full variable domain (remainder filled in from reference TRBV7-3 and TRBJ1-1): GAGVSQTPSNKVTEKGKYVELRCDPISGHTALYWYRQSLGQGPEFLIYFQGTGAADDSGLPNDRFFAVRPEGSVSTLKIQRTERGDSAVYLCASSLNIRGTEAFFGQGTRLTVV.

J is TRBJ2-3 and V is TRBV20-1; the D call of TRBD2 rests on TCRdb alone, since no DNA is present to check it. This CDR3 is 16 amino acids long. Germline CDR1 DFQATT, CDR2 SNEGSKA (reference sequence). Here the CDR3 reads CSARDATSGETDTQYF.

The chain recombines TRBV3-1 with TRBJ2-1; TCRdb's D call of TRBD2 is untestable without DNA. Germline loops: CDR1 LGHDT, CDR2 YNNKEL (reference sequence). The CDR3 has 16 amino acids. The CDR3 is CASSQEVSGLAGGRFF.

The chain employs TRBV9 and TRBJ2-7; the TCRdb call, TRBD1, lacks DNA for checking. The germline CDR1 and CDR2 sequences are SGDLS and YYNGEE. The CDR3 extends over 15 amino acids. The CDR3 sequence is CASSVTGTATYEQYF.

The chain recombines TRBV29-1 with TRBJ2-7; TCRdb selects TRBD1, and the lack of DNA leaves this call unchecked. The germline V gene has CDR1 SQVTM and CDR2 ANQGSEA. This CDR3 is 13 amino acids long. CDR3 region: CSVAATVSYEQYF.

V gene TRBV28 combines with J gene TRBJ1-1. This CDR3 is 14 amino acids long. Germline V gene data show CDR1 as MDHEN and CDR2 as SYDVKM. The CDR3 reads CASSLSRRNTEAFF.

This chain links TRBV7-8 with TRBJ2-1; TCRdb returns TRBD1, unconfirmable since there is no DNA. The CDR3 covers 17 residues. Germline CDR1 is SGHVS and CDR2 is FQNEAQ. This CDR3 reads CASSRQGVRTGDNEQFF.

The J gene is TRBJ2-3, the V gene TRBV7-6; the D call from TCRdb, TRBD2, cannot be confirmed without DNA. The CDR3 length is 17 residues. The V gene's germline CDR1 is SGHVS and CDR2 FNYEAQ. The CDR3 loop reads CASSPLLAGYSTDTQYF.

The chain couples TRBV6-2 or TRBV6-3 to TRBJ2-1; without DNA, the TCRdb call of TRBD2 cannot be checked. The CDR3 contains 15 residues. Germline V gene lookup returns CDR1 MNHEY and CDR2 SVGEGT. CDR3 in amino acids: CASSPRLEGNNEQFF.

The chain recombines TRBV7-9 with TRBJ2-7; TCRdb picks TRBD2, but there is no DNA to check that call. Looked up from germline, CDR1 is SEHNR and CDR2 is FQNEAQ (reference sequence). The CDR3 runs 15 residues. The CDR3 spells CASSLTSGLSYEQYF.

The rearrangement links TRBV4-2 to TRBJ2-5; TCRdb's D call of TRBD1 is untestable without DNA. Per the germline V gene, CDR1 is LGHNA and CDR2 is YNFKEQ. This CDR3 has 17 residues. The CDR3 sequence: CASSQGPPGHPQETQYF.

This chain joins TRBV6-2 or TRBV6-3 and TRBJ2-3; as DNA is missing, the TRBD1 call by TCRdb cannot be tested. This CDR3 comprises 13 residues. Germline V gene data show CDR1 as MNHEY and CDR2 as SVGEGT. CDR3 in amino acids: CASSPYRRDTQYF.

CDR3: CASSPSGQASYEQYF. V usage is TRBV7-3 and J usage is TRBJ2-7; TCRdb indicates TRBD1, and absent DNA this call remains unverified. CDR3 length: 15 amino acids. CDR1 and CDR2 from the germline V gene are SGHTA and FQGTGA. The full variable domain, with the rest looked up from reference TRBV7-3 and TRBJ2-7, is GAGVSQTPSNKVTEKGKYVELRCDPISGHTALYWYRQSLGQGPEFLIYFQGTGAADDSGLPNDRFFAVRPEGSVSTLKIQRTERGDSAVYLCASSPSGQASYEQYFGPGTRLTVT.

V gene TRBV4-3 combines with J gene TRBJ2-2; TCRdb names TRBD1, which stays unverified in the absence of DNA. CDR3 size: 17 residues. Germline CDR1 and CDR2: LGHNA and YSLEER. The CDR3 loop reads CASSQDRGAANTGELFF.

The V and J genes are TRBV7-2 and TRBJ2-1; TCRdb indicates TRBD1, and absent DNA this call remains unverified. This CDR3 comprises 16 residues. CDR1 and CDR2 from the germline V gene are SGHTA and FQGNSA. CDR3 amino acids: CASSVGVGPSYNEQFF.

The rearrangement uses TRBV5-1 and TRBJ2-7; TCRdb picks TRBD1, but there is no DNA to check that call. The CDR3 loop spans 15 amino acids. Germline assignment: CDR1 SGHRS and CDR2 YFSETQ. CDR3 sequence reads: CASSLGQGGWYEQYF. The entire variable domain, with the rest obtained from reference TRBV5-1 and TRBJ2-7, is as follows: KAGVTQTPRYLIKTRGQQVTLSCSPISGHRSVSWYQQTPGQGLQFLFEYFSETQRNKGNFPGRFSGRQFSNSRSEMNVSTLELGDSALYLCASSLGQGGWYEQYFGPGTRLTVT.

The rearrangement links TRBV7-3 to TRBJ2-1; TCRdb designates TRBD1, a call that cannot be tested without DNA. The germline gives CDR1 SGHTA, CDR2 FQGTGA. This CDR3 comprises 11 residues. The CDR3: CASSLGVEQFF.

V usage is TRBV27 and J usage is TRBJ2-7; TCRdb indicates TRBD2, and absent DNA this call remains unverified. This CDR3 is 14 amino acids long. Per the germline V gene, CDR1 is MNHEY and CDR2 is SMNVEV (reference sequence). CDR3 protein: CAISSGLARDEQYF.

The chain joins TRBV14 to TRBJ2-1. This CDR3 is 14 amino acids long. In germline, CDR1 is SGHDN, CDR2 FVKESK. This chain's CDR3 is CASSQFRSYNEQFF.

This sequence joins TRBV5-5 and TRBJ2-5; TCRdb designates TRBD2, a call that cannot be tested without DNA. This CDR3 spans 14 amino acids. The germline gives CDR1 SGHKS, CDR2 YYEKEE (reference sequence). This CDR3 is CASSFGGLEETQYF.

The V call is TRBV3-1, the J call TRBJ2-7; the TRBD1 assignment by TCRdb is unverifiable without DNA. The CDR3 has 12 amino acids. The germline V gene has CDR1 LGHDT and CDR2 YNNKEL (reference sequence). CDR3 region: CASSRHQGEQYF.

V is TRBV28 and J is TRBJ2-1; the D gene TCRdb calls, TRBD1, cannot be checked with no DNA. CDR1 is MDHEN, CDR2 SYDVKM, per germline. CDR3 length equals 13 residues. The CDR3 loop is CASSPGTYNEQFF.

The V call is TRBV6-2 or TRBV6-3, the J call TRBJ2-7; TCRdb picks TRBD1, but there is no DNA to check that call. Per germline, CDR1 MNHEY and CDR2 SVGEGT. The CDR3 contains 15 residues. The CDR3 region is CASSYEGGASYEQYF.

The genes are TRBV29-1 and TRBJ1-2; TCRdb reports TRBD1, a call that lacks DNA to check it against. The CDR3 runs to 15 residues. Germline CDR1 SQVTM, CDR2 ANQGSEA. CDR3 sequence reads: CSVEDTGTGNYGYTF.

V is TRBV28 and J is TRBJ2-3; TCRdb's D gene call, TRBD2, goes unchecked for lack of DNA. The CDR3 covers 13 residues. Germline assignment: CDR1 MDHEN and CDR2 SYDVKM. The CDR3 is CASNEGRSDTQYF.